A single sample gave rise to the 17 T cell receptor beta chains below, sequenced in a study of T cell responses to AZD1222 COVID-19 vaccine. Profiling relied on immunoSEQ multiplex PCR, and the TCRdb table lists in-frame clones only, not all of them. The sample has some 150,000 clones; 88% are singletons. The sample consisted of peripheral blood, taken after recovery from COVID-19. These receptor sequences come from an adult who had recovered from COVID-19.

This chain's CDR3 is CASSVDGDPSYEQYF. Here the CDR3 DNA reads TGTGCCAGCAGCGTAGACGGGGACCCCTCCTACGAGCAGTACTTC. The chain employs TRBV9 and TRBJ2-7; D may be TRBD1 or TRBD2 (5 bases each). CDR1 is SGDLS, CDR2 YYNGEE, per germline. CDR3 length: 15 residues. V was pared by 0 bases and J by 0 bases, with 10 bases between. Using reference TRBV9 and TRBJ2-7 for the parts outside the CDR3, the full variable domain is DSGVTQTPKHLITATGQRVTLRCSPRSGDLSVYWYQQSLDQGLQFLIQYYNGEERAKGNILERFSAQQFPDLHSELNLSSLELGDSALYFCASSVDGDPSYEQYFGPGTRLTVT.

The CDR3 here is CASSDTGLGAIYF. The CDR3 DNA reads as TGTGCCAGCAGTGATACAGGGTTAGGCGCCATATATTTT. The chain links TRBV12-3 or TRBV12-4 to TRBJ1-3; a weak D match, TRBD1 (6 bases). V lost 5 bases to trimming and J lost 11 bases, with 16 bases between them. The CDR3 has 13 residues.

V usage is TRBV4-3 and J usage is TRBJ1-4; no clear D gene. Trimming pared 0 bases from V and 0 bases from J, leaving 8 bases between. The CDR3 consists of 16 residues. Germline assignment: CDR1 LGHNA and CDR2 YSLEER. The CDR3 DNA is TGCGCCAGCAGCCAAGAACAAGGGTCAACTAATGAAAAACTGTTTTTT. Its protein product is CASSQEQGSTNEKLFF.

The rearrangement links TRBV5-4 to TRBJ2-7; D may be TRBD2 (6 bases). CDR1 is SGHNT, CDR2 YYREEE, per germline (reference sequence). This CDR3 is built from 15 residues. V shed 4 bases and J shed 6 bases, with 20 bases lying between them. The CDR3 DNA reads TGTGCCAGCAGCCTACGGAGGGGTACGGGATCCGAGCAGTACTTC. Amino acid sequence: CASSLRRGTGSEQYF.

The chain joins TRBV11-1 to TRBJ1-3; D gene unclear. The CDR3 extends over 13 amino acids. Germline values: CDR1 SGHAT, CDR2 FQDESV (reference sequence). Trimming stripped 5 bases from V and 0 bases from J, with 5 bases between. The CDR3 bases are TGTGCCAGCAGCGTCAGCTCTGGAAACACCATATATTTT. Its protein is CASSVSSGNTIYF. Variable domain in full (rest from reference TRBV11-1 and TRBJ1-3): EAEVAQSPRYKITEKSQAVAFWCDPISGHATLYWYRQILGQGPELLVQFQDESVVDDSQLPKDRFSAERLKGVDSTLKIQPAELGDSAMYLCASSVSSGNTIYFGEGSWLTVV.

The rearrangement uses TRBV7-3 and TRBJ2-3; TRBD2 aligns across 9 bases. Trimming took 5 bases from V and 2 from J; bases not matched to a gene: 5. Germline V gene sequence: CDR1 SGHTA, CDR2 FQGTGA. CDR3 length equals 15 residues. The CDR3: CASSRLAGHTDTQYF. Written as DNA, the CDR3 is TGTGCCAGCAGCCGGCTAGCGGGGCACACAGATACGCAGTATTTT. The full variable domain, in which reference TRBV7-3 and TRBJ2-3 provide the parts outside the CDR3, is GAGVSQTPSNKVTEKGKYVELRCDPISGHTALYWYRQSLGQGPEFLIYFQGTGAADDSGLPNDRFFAVRPEGSVSTLKIQRTERGDSAVYLCASSRLAGHTDTQYFGPGTRLTVL.

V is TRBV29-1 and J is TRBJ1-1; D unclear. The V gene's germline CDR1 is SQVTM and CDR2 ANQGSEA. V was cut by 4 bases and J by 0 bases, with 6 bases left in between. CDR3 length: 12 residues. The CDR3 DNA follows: TGCAGCGTTGCGGGTCTGAACACTGAAGCTTTCTTT. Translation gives CSVAGLNTEAFF.

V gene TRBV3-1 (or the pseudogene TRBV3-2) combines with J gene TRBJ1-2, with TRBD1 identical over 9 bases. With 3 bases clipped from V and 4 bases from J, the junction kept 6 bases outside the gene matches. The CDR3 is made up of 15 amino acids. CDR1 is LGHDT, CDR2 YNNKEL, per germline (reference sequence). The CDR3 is CASSHPTGGFYGYTF. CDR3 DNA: TGTGCCAGCAGCCATCCCACAGGGGGCTTCTATGGCTACACCTTC.

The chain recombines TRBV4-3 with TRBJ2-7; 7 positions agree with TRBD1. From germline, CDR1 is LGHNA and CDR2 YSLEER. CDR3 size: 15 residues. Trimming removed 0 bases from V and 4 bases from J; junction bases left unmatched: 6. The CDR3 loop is CASSQDSQGPYEQYF. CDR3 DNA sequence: TGCGCCAGCAGCCAAGATTCACAGGGGCCTTACGAGCAGTACTTC.

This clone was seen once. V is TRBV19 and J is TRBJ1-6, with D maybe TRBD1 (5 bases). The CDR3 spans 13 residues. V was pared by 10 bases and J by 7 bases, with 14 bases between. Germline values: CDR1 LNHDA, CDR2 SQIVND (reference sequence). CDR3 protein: CATKVGTNSPLHF. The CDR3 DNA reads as TGTGCCACCAAAGTAGGGACCAATTCACCCCTCCACTTT.

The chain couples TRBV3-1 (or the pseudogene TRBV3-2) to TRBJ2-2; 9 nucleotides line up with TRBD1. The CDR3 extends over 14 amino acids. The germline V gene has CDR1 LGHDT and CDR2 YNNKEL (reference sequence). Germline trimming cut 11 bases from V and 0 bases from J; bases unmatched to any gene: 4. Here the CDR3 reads CAGGQGTNTGELFF. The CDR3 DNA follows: TGTGCCGGGGGACAGGGAACGAACACCGGGGAGCTGTTTTTT.

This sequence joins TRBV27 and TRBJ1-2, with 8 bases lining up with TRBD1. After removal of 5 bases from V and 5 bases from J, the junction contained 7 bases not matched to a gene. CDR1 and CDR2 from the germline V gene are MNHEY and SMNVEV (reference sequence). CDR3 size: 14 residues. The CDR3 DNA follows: TGTGCCAGCAGTATGCGGACAGGGTTATATGGCTACACCTTC. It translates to CASSMRTGLYGYTF.

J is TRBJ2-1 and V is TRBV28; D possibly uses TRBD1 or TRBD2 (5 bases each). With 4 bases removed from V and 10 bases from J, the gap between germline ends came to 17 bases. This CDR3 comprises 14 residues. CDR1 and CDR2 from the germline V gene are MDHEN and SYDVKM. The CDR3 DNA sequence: TGTGCCAGCAGTTCCCCGGGGCCCGACGGGGAGCAGTTCTTC. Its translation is CASSSPGPDGEQFF.

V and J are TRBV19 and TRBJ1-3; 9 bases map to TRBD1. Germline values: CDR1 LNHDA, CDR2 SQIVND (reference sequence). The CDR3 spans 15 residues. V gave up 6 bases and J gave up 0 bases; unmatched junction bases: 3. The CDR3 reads CASRPGQGSGNTIYF. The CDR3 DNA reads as TGTGCCAGTAGACCGGGACAGGGCTCTGGAAACACCATATATTTT. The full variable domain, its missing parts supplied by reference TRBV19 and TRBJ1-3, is DGGITQSPKYLFRKEGQNVTLSCEQNLNHDAMYWYRQDPGQGLRLIYYSQIVNDFQKGDIAEGYSVSREKKESFPLTVTSAQKNPTAFYLCASRPGQGSGNTIYFGEGSWLTVV.

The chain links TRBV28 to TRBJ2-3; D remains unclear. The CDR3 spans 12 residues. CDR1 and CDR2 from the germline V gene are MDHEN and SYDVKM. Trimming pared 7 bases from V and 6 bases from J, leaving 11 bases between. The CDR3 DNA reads TGTGCCAGCACCCCTAACACGGATACGCAGTATTTT. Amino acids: CASTPNTDTQYF.

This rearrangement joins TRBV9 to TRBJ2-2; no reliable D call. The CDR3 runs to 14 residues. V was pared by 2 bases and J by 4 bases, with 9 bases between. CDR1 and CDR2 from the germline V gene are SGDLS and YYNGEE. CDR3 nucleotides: TGTGCCAGCAGCGTTTTTGGAATCACCGGGGAGCTGTTTTTT. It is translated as CASSVFGITGELFF.

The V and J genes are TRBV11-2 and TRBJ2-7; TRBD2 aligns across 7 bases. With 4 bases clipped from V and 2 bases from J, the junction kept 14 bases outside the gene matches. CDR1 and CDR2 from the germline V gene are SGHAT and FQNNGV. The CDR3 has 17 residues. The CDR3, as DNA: TGTGCCAGCAGCTCCCATTCGAAGGGGAGGGCCGCCTACGAGCAGTACTTC. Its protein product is CASSSHSKGRAAYEQYF.